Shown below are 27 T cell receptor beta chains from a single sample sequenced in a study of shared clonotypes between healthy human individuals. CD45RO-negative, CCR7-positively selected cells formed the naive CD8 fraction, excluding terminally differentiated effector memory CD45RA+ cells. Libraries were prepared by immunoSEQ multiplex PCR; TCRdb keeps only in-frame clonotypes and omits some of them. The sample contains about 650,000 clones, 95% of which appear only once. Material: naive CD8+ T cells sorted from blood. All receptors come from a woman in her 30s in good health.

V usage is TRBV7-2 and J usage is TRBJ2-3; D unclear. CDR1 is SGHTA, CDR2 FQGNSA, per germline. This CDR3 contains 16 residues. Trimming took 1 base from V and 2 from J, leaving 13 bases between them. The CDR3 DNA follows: TGTGCCAGCAGCTTAGTCGGCAGCAGACTCACAGATACGCAGTATTTT. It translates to CASSLVGSRLTDTQYF.

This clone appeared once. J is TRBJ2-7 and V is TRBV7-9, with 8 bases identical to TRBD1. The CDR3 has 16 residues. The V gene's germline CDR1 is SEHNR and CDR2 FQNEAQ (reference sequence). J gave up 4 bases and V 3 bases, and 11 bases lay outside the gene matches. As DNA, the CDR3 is TGTGCCAGCAGCTTTTCCGCGGGGACAGGAACGTACGAGCAGTACTTC. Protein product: CASSFSAGTGTYEQYF.

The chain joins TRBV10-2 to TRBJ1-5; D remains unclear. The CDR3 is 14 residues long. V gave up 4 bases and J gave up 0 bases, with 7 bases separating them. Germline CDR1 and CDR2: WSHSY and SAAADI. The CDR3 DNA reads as TGCGCCAGCAGTGGACCGTATAGCAATCAGCCCCAGCATTTT. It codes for CASSGPYSNQPQHF.

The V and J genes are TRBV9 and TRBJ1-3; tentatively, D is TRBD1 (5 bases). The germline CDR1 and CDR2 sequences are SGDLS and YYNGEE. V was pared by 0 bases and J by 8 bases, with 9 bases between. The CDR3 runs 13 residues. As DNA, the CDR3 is TGTGCCAGCAGCGTAGAGGCCAGGGACACCATATATTTT. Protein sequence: CASSVEARDTIYF.

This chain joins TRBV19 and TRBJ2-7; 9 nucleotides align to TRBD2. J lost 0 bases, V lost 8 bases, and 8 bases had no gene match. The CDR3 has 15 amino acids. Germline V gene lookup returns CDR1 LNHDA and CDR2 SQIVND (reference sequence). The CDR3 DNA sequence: TGTGCCAGTCGGGAGATAGCGGGAGACTCCTACGAGCAGTACTTC. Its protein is CASREIAGDSYEQYF.

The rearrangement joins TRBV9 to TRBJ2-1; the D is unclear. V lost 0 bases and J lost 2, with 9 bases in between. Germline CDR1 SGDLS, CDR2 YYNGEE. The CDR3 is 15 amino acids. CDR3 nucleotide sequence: TGTGCCAGCAGCGTAGTCAGCGCCCCCTACAATGAGCAGTTCTTC. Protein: CASSVVSAPYNEQFF.

CDR3 sequence (DNA): TGTGCCAGCAGTTACATAGCGGGAGGGCTTCCCGAGCAGTACTTC. Translation gives CASSYIAGGLPEQYF. The chain recombines TRBV6-5 with TRBJ2-7, with 11 bases fitting TRBD2. This CDR3 region has 15 residues. J lost 6 bases, V lost 2 bases, and 6 bases had no gene match. Looked up from germline, CDR1 is MNHEY and CDR2 is SVGAGI.

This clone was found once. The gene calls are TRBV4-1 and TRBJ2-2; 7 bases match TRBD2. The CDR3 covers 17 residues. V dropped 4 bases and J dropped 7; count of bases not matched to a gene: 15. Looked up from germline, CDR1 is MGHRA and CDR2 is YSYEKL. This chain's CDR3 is CASSRRPLGEGGGELFF. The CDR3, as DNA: TGCGCCAGCAGCCGCCGTCCCTTGGGGGAGGGCGGCGGGGAGCTGTTTTTT.

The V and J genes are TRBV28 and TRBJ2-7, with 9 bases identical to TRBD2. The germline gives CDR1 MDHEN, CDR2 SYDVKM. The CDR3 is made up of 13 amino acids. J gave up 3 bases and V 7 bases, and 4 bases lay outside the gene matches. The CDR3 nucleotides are TGTGCCAGCAAGCCAGCGGGAGGCTACGAGCAGTACTTC. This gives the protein CASKPAGGYEQYF.

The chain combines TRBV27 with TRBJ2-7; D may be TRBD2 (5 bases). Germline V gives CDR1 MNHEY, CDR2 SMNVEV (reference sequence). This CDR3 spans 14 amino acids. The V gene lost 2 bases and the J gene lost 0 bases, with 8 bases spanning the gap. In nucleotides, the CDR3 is TGTGCCAGCAGTTTAATAGCGAACTCCTACGAGCAGTACTTC. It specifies CASSLIANSYEQYF.

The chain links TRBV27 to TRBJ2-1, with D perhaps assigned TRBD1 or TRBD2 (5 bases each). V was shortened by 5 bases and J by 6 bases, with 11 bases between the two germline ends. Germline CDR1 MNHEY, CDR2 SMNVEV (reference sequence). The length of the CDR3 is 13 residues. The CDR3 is CASSPGTVNEQFF. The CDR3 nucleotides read TGTGCCAGCAGTCCGGGGACCGTCAATGAGCAGTTCTTC.

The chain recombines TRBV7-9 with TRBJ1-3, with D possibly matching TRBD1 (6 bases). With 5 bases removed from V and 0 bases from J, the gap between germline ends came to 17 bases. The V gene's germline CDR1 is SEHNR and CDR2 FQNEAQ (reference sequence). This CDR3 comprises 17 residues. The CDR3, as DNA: TGTGCCAGCAGCGCCGGGGAGGGGGGGCTCTCTGGAAACACCATATATTTT. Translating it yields CASSAGEGGLSGNTIYF.

The CDR3 coding sequence is TGTGCCAGCAGCTTCGGGACAGGGGTTGGGCAGCCCCAGCATTTT. Translation gives CASSFGTGVGQPQHF. This chain joins TRBV5-6 and TRBJ1-5; TRBD1 matches at 10 bases. Losses at the gene ends were 2 bases for V and 7 bases for J; bases not matched to a gene: 6. From germline, CDR1 is SGHDT and CDR2 YYEEEE. There are 15 residues in the CDR3. Full variable domain (remainder filled in from reference TRBV5-6 and TRBJ1-5): DAGVTQSPTHLIKTRGQQVTLRCSPKSGHDTVSWYQQALGQGPQFIFQYYEEEERQRGNFPDRFSGHQFPNYSSELNVNALLLGDSALYLCASSFGTGVGQPQHFGDGTRLSIL.

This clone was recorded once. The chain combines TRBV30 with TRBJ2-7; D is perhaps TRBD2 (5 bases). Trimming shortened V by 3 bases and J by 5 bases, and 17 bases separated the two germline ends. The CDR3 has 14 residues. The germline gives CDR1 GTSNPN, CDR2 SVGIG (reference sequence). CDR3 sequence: CAWSWGSRADEQYF. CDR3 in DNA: TGTGCCTGGAGCTGGGGTTCGAGGGCGGACGAGCAGTACTTC.

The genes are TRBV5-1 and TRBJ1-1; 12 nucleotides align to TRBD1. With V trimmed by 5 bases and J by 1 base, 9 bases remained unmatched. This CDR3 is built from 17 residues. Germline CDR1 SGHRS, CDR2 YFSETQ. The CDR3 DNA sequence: TGCGCCAGCAGACCCGGGACAGGGGGCGCCTCGAACACTGAAGCTTTCTTT. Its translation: CASRPGTGGASNTEAFF.

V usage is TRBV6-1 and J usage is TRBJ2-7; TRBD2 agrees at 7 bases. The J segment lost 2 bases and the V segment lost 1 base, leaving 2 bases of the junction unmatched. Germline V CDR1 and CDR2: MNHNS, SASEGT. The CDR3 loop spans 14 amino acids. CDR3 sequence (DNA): TGTGCCAGCAGTGAAGTTCGGGGGGCCTACGAGCAGTACTTC. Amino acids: CASSEVRGAYEQYF.

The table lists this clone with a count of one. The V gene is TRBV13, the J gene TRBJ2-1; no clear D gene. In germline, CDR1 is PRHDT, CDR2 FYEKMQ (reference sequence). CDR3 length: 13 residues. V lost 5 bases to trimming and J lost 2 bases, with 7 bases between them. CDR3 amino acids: CASSPVPYNEQFF. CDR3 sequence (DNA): TGTGCCAGCAGCCCAGTACCCTACAATGAGCAGTTCTTC.

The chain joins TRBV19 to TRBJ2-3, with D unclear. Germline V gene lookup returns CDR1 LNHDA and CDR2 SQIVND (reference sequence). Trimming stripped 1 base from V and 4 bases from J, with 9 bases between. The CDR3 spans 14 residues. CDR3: CASSIVRAPDTQYF. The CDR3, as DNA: TGTGCCAGTAGTATAGTGAGAGCCCCAGATACGCAGTATTTT.

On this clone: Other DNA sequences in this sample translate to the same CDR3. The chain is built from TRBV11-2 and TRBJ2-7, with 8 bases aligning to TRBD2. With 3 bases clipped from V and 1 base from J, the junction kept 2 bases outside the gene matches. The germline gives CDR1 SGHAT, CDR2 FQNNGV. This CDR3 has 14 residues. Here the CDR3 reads CASSLTGGSYEQYF. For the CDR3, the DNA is TGTGCCAGCAGCTTGACGGGAGGGTCCTACGAGCAGTACTTC.

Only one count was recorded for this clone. CDR3 residues: CASSLGASAGQPQHF. CDR3 nucleotides: TGTGCCAGCAGCTTAGGTGCGTCAGCTGGGCAGCCCCAGCATTTT. This chain uses TRBV11-2 with TRBJ1-5; D gene ambiguous. Per the germline V gene, CDR1 is SGHAT and CDR2 is FQNNGV. Between the trimmed V and J ends, which lost 1 base and 7 bases, there was a span of 14 bases. The CDR3 totals 15 residues.

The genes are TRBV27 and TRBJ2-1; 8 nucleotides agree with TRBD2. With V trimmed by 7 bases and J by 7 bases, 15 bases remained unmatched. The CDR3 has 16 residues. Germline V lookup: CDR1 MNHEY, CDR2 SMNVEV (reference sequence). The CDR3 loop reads CASIPRELAGLNEQFF. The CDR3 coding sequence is TGTGCCAGCATCCCGCGTGAGCTAGCGGGTCTGAATGAGCAGTTCTTC.

The chain's CDR3 is CASSRDSLYGYTF. The CDR3 nucleotides read TGTGCCAGCAGCCGGGACAGCCTATATGGCTACACCTTC. This rearrangement joins TRBV27 to TRBJ1-2, with 7 bases lining up with TRBD1. Germline values: CDR1 MNHEY, CDR2 SMNVEV (reference sequence). The CDR3 spans 13 residues. V lost 6 bases, J lost 5 bases, and 6 bases stayed unmatched.

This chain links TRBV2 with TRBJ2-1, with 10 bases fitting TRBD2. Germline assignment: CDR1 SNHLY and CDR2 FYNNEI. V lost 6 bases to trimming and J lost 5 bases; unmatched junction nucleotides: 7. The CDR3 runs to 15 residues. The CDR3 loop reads CASSPASGGNNEQFF. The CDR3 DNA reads TGTGCCAGCAGCCCGGCTAGCGGGGGAAACAATGAGCAGTTCTTC.

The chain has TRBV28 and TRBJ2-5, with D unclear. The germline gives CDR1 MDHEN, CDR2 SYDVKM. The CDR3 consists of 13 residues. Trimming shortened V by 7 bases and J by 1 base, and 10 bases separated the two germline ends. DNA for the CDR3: TGTGCCAGCAAATCCCCTATCCAAGAGACCCAGTACTTC. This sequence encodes CASKSPIQETQYF.

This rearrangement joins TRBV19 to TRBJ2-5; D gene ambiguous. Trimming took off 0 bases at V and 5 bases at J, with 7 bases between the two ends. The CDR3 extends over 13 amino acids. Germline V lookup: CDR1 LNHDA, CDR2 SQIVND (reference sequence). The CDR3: CASSIEAGETQYF. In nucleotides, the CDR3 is TGTGCCAGTAGTATAGAGGCTGGGGAGACCCAGTACTTC. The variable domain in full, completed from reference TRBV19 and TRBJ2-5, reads DGGITQSPKYLFRKEGQNVTLSCEQNLNHDAMYWYRQDPGQGLRLIYYSQIVNDFQKGDIAEGYSVSREKKESFPLTVTSAQKNPTAFYLCASSIEAGETQYFGPGTRLLVL.

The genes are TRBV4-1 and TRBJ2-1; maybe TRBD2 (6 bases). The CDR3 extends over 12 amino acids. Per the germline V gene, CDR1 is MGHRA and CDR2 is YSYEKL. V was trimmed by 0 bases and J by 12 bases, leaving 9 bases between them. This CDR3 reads CASSQDGGWQFF. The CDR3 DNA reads TGCGCCAGCAGCCAAGACGGAGGGTGGCAGTTCTTC.

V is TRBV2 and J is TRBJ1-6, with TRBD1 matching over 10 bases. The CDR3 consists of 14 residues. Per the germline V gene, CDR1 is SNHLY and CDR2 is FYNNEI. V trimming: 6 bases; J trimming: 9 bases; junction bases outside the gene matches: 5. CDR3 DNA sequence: TGTGCCAGCAGGACAGGGACAGGGGTTTCACCCCTCCACTTT. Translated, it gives CASRTGTGVSPLHF.